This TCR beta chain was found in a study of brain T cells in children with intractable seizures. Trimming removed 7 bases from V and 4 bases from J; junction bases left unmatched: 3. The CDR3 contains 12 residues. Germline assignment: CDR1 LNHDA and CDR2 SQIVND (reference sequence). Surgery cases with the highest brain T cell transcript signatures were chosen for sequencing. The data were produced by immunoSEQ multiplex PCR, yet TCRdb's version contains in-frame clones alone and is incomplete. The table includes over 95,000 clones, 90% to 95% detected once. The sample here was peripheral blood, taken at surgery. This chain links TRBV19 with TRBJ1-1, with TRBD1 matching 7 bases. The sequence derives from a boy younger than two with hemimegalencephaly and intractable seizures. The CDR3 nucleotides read TGTGCCAGTAAGGGGGCGGGCACTGAAGCTTTCTTT. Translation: CASKGAGTEAFF.